The T cell receptor (beta chain) under discussion was sequenced for a study of monozygotic twins with inflammatory bowel disease. With the 5' RACE reads reprocessed, TCRdb shows one record per CDR3 protein and no DNA. In total, the table holds a few hundred thousand distinct CDR3 sequences. This CDR3 is 14 amino acids long. From germline, CDR1 is SGHKS and CDR2 YYEKEE (reference sequence). A word on this clonotype: Antigen specificity is unknown.

Study results and caveats: Among IBD patients, TCRbeta diversity (inverse Simpson) was lower than in healthy co-twins. Background noise in patient repertoires may stem from differing immunosuppressive treatments.

This TCR derives from a human donor with ulcerative colitis or Crohn's disease, or a healthy co-twin of an affected twin (not recorded which). The chain couples TRBV5-5 to TRBJ2-3; without DNA, the TCRdb call of TRBD1 cannot be checked. Sequenced input: blood. The CDR3 region is CASTRGLDTDTQYF.